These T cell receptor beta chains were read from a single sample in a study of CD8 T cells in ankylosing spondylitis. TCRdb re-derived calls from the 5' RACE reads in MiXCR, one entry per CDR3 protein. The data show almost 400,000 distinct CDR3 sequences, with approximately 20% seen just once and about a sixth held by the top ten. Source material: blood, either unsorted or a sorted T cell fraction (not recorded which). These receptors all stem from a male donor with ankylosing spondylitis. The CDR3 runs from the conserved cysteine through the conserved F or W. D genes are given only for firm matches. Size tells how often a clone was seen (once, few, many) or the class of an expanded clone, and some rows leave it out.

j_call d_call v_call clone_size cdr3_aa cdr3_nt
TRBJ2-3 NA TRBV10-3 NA CAIGGAGTDTQYF TGTGCCATCGGGGGCGCGGGCACAGATACGCAGTATTTT
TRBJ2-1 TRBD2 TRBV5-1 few CASSYGLAGNYNEQFF TGCGCCAGCAGTTACGGACTAGCGGGGAACTACAATGAGCAGTTCTTC
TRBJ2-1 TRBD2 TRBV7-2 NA CASSFVGGPSDEQFF TGTGCCAGCAGCTTTGTGGGAGGGCCTAGCGATGAGCAGTTCTTC
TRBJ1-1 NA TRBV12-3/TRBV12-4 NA CASSLQILAEAFF TGTGCCAGCAGTTTGCAGATTTTGGCTGAAGCTTTCTTT
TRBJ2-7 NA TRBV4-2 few CASSQEDSTGDEQYF TGTGCCAGCAGCCAAGAGGACAGTACGGGGGACGAGCAGTACTTC
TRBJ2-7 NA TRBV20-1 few CSALRAYEQYF TGCAGTGCTTTACGGGCCTACGAGCAGTACTTC
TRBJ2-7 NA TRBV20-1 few CSARAASHEQYF TGCAGTGCTAGAGCAGCTAGTCACGAGCAGTACTTC
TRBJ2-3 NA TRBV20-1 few CSARWPGAPDTQYF TGCAGTGCCCGTTGGCCGGGGGCTCCAGATACGCAGTATTTT
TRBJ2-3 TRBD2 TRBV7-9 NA CASSLSGRATDTQYF TGTGCCAGCAGCCTCAGCGGGAGGGCCACAGATACGCAGTATTTT
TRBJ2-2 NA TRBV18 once CASSPAQVNTGELFF TGTGCCAGCTCACCAGCGCAGGTGAACACCGGGGAGCTGTTTTTT
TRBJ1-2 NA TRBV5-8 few CASSLVRVGGYTF TGTGCCAGCAGCTTGGTGAGGGTAGGAGGCTACACCTTC
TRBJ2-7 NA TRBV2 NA CASSGLRGNGPYEQYF TGTGCCAGCAGTGGATTAAGGGGAAACGGACCCTACGAGCAGTACTTC
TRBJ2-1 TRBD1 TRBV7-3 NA CASSLRFGTESVNEQFF TGTGCCAGCAGCTTAAGATTTGGGACAGAGAGTGTCAATGAGCAGTTCTTC
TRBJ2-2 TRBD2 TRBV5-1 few CASSLETSGNTGELFF TGCGCCAGCAGCTTGGAGACTAGCGGGAACACCGGGGAGCTGTTTTTT
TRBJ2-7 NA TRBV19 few CASSVGQSYEQYF TGTGCCAGTAGTGTCGGACAATCCTACGAGCAGTACTTC
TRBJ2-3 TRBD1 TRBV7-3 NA CARSPDRGDTQYF TGTGCCCGCAGCCCGGACAGGGGGGATACGCAGTATTTT
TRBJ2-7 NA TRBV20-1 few CSARGTINAYEQYF TGCAGTGCTAGAGGGACTATTAATGCCTACGAGCAGTACTTC
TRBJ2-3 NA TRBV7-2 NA CASSLARAVDTQYF TGTGCCAGCAGCTTAGCGAGGGCGGTAGATACGCAGTATTTT
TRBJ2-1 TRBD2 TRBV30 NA CACRGTSGAYNEQFF TGTGCCTGCCGGGGGACTAGCGGGGCTTACAATGAGCAGTTCTTC
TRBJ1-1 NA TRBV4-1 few CASSQDSSGVIREAFF TGCGCCAGCAGCCAAGACTCTTCGGGGGTCATAAGGGAGGCTTTCTTT
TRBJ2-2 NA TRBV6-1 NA CASHFSRRAGELFF TGTGCCAGCCACTTCTCCCGAAGGGCCGGGGAGCTGTTTTTT
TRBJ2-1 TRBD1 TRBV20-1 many CSARSWTGVNEQFF TGCAGTGCTAGATCCTGGACAGGGGTCAATGAGCAGTTCTTC
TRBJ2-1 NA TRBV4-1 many CASSRQEKREQFF TGCGCCAGCAGCCGGCAAGAAAAGAGAGAGCAGTTCTTC
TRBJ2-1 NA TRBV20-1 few CSARDSVRQFF TGCAGTGCTAGAGACTCTGTGCGGCAGTTCTTC
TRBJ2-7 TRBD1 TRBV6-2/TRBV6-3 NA CASSYSLAPGQVTYEQYF TGTGCCAGCAGTTACTCGTTAGCCCCGGGACAGGTAACCTACGAGCAGTACTTC
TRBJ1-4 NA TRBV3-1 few CASSQAAGNEKLFF TGTGCCAGCAGCCAAGCGGCGGGAAATGAAAAACTGTTTTTT
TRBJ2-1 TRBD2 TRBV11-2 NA CASSRSGRRNNEQFF TGTGCCAGCAGCCGTAGCGGGAGACGGAACAATGAGCAGTTCTTC
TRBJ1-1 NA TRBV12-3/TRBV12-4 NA CASSFAGDTEAFF TGTGCCAGCAGTTTTGCCGGGGACACTGAAGCTTTCTTT
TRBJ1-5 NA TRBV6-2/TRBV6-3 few CASSTLGGTQHF TGTGCCAGCAGTACACTGGGAGGAACCCAGCATTTT
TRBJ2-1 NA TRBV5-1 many CASSLDYSYNEQFF TGCGCCAGCAGCTTGGACTATTCCTACAATGAGCAGTTCTTC
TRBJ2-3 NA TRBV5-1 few CASSSRSGVTDTQYF TGCGCCAGCAGCTCCCGATCCGGGGTCACAGATACGCAGTATTTT
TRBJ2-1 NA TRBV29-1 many CSVDYYNEQFF TGCAGCGTTGACTACTACAATGAGCAGTTCTTC
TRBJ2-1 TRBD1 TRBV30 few CAWGQGYEQFF TGTGCCTGGGGACAGGGCTATGAGCAGTTCTTC
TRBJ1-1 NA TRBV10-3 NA CASREQQGRGNTEAFF TGTGCCTCAAGAGAACAACAGGGAAGAGGGAACACTGAAGCTTTCTTT
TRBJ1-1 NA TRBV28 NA CASSFWGTGRGTEAFF TGTGCCAGCAGTTTTTGGGGGACGGGAAGGGGCACTGAAGCTTTCTTT
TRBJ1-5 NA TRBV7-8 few CASSLARPQGSNQPQHF TGTGCCAGCAGCTTAGCGCGCCCTCAAGGGAGCAATCAGCCCCAGCATTTT
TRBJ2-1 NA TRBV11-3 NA CASSSSRVNEQFF TGTGCCAGCAGCTCGAGTAGGGTTAATGAGCAGTTCTTC
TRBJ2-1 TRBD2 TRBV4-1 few CASSQGTSGTYNEQFF TGCGCCAGCAGCCAAGGGACTAGCGGAACCTACAATGAGCAGTTCTTC
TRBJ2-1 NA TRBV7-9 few CASRGVDFYNEQFF TGTGCCAGTAGAGGGGTCGACTTCTACAATGAGCAGTTCTTC
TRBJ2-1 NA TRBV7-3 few CASSFTGINNEQFF TGTGCCAGCAGCTTCACTGGGATCAACAATGAGCAGTTCTTC
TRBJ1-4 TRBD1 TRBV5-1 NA CASSLSGTGGGFGTNEKLFF TGCGCCAGCAGCTTATCCGGGACAGGGGGTGGCTTTGGAACTAATGAAAAACTGTTTTTT
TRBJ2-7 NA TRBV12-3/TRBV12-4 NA CASSLEASFYEQYF TGTGCCAGCAGTTTAGAAGCTAGCTTCTACGAGCAGTACTTC
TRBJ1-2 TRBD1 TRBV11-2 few CASSILPGQGYGYTF TGTGCCAGCAGCATTCTCCCGGGACAGGGCTATGGCTACACCTTC
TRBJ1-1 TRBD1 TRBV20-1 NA CSAGSEGAYTEAFF TGCAGTGCTGGGTCTGAGGGGGCCTACACTGAAGCTTTCTTT
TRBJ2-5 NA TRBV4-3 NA CASSQDSPFGTQYF TGCGCCAGCAGCCAAGATAGTCCGTTTGGGACCCAGTACTTC
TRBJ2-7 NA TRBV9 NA CASSVEGPYEQYF TGTGCCAGCAGCGTAGAAGGGCCCTACGAGCAGTACTTC
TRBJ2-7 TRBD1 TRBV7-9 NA CASSYQGVRTYEQYF TGTGCCAGCAGCTATCAGGGGGTGAGAACCTACGAGCAGTACTTC